Following are 28 T cell receptor beta chains from one sample sequenced in a study of cytomegalovirus exposure and HLA in healthy donors. PCR involved 60 Vbeta and 13 Jbeta primers. Libraries were prepared by immunoSEQ multiplex PCR; TCRdb keeps only in-frame clonotypes and omits some of them. The top ten clones hold less than 3% of a sample with about 170,000 clones, 80% to 90% of them seen once. Specimen: PBMCs. Source of these receptors: a male donor in good health and CMV-seronegative.

In this sample, this clone turned up a few times. The chain is built from TRBV14 and TRBJ1-2; D uncertain. CDR1 SGHDN and CDR2 FVKESK come from the germline V gene. The CDR3 length is 18 residues. V was cut by 4 bases and J by 8 bases, with 29 bases left in between. Here the CDR3 reads CASSRKAPLPNESGGYTF. CDR3 in DNA: TGTGCCAGCAGCCGCAAAGCCCCACTGCCGAATGAATCGGGGGGCTACACCTTC.

The chain couples TRBV9 to TRBJ1-1; 8 bases line up with TRBD1. This CDR3 has 15 amino acids. J gave up 1 base and V 0 bases, and 2 bases lay outside the gene matches. Germline V CDR1 and CDR2: SGDLS, YYNGEE. The chain's CDR3 is CASSVVGQGNTEAFF. The CDR3 region has the DNA TGTGCCAGCAGCGTAGTAGGACAGGGGAACACTGAAGCTTTCTTT. The full variable domain, in which reference TRBV9 and TRBJ1-1 provide the parts outside the CDR3, is DSGVTQTPKHLITATGQRVTLRCSPRSGDLSVYWYQQSLDQGLQFLIQYYNGEERAKGNILERFSAQQFPDLHSELNLSSLELGDSALYFCASSVVGQGNTEAFFGQGTRLTVV.

The chain employs TRBV9 and TRBJ1-4; 7 bases are a match to TRBD1. CDR1 is SGDLS and CDR2 is YYNGEE in the germline V gene. V dropped 4 bases and J dropped 2; count of bases not matched to a gene: 2. This CDR3 comprises 14 residues. The CDR3 nucleotides are TGTGCCAGCAGCTTACAGGGGACTAATGAAAAACTGTTTTTT. Protein product: CASSLQGTNEKLFF.

The chain joins TRBV28 to TRBJ1-2; maybe TRBD1 (5 bases). This CDR3 has 15 residues. Germline loops: CDR1 MDHEN, CDR2 SYDVKM. The V end lost 6 bases, the J end lost 1 base, and 15 bases lay between the germline ends. In nucleotides, the CDR3 is TGTGCCAGCAGGCCGCGGGGGGGAGGTAACTATGGCTACACCTTC. Protein: CASRPRGGGNYGYTF.

This clone was seen once. The chain recombines TRBV2 with TRBJ2-7, with D possibly being TRBD2 (7 bases). The CDR3 runs to 14 residues. Germline assignment: CDR1 SNHLY and CDR2 FYNNEI. The V gene lost 5 bases and the J gene lost 5 bases, with 16 bases spanning the gap. CDR3: CASSWGGPNHEQYF. The CDR3, as DNA: TGTGCCAGCAGTTGGGGGGGGCCGAACCACGAGCAGTACTTC. Combining the CDR3 with reference TRBV2 and TRBJ2-7 gives the whole variable domain EPEVTQTPSHQVTQMGQEVILRCVPISNHLYFYWYRQILGQKVEFLVSFYNNEISEKSEIFDDQFSVERPDGSNFTLKIRSTKLEDSAMYFCASSWGGPNHEQYFGPGTRLTVT.

The chain links TRBV19 to TRBJ2-2, with D possibly matching TRBD2 (6 bases). This CDR3 has 14 amino acids. V lost 11 bases, J lost 1 base, and 14 bases lay in between. CDR1 and CDR2 from the germline V gene are LNHDA and SQIVND (reference sequence). This CDR3 reads CASRGDVNTGELFF. CDR3 coding DNA: TGTGCCTCCCGCGGGGATGTGAACACCGGGGAGCTGTTTTTT.

The chain has TRBV2 and TRBJ1-1; D is uncertain. Germline CDR1 and CDR2: SNHLY and FYNNEI. The CDR3 has 15 amino acids. V was shortened by 8 bases and J by 0 bases, with 16 bases between the two germline ends. CDR3 loop: CASSSEAKMNTEAFF. DNA for the CDR3: TGTGCCAGCTCTTCCGAGGCAAAAATGAACACTGAAGCTTTCTTT.

The genes are TRBV5-6 and TRBJ2-1; tentative D call: TRBD1 (5 bases). The germline V and J ends were trimmed by 4 bases and 8 bases, with 13 bases remaining between them. The germline V gene encodes CDR1 SGHDT and CDR2 YYEEEE. The CDR3 covers 13 residues. For the CDR3, the DNA is TGTGCCAGCAGCCCAGGGAATTTAGATGAGCAGTTCTTC. The encoded protein is CASSPGNLDEQFF. Full variable domain (remainder filled in from reference TRBV5-6 and TRBJ2-1): DAGVTQSPTHLIKTRGQQVTLRCSPKSGHDTVSWYQQALGQGPQFIFQYYEEEERQRGNFPDRFSGHQFPNYSSELNVNALLLGDSALYLCASSPGNLDEQFFGPGTRLTVL.

This clone is a singleton in its sample. The J gene is TRBJ1-2, the V gene TRBV6-5; unclear D gene. V was trimmed by 2 bases and J by 9 bases, leaving 10 bases between them. Germline CDR1 MNHEY, CDR2 SVGAGI. CDR3 length: 12 amino acids. The CDR3 reads CASSYEGRSYTF. The CDR3 DNA follows: TGTGCCAGCAGTTACGAAGGGAGAAGCTACACCTTC.

The chain uses TRBV6-6 and TRBJ2-7, with D tentatively TRBD1 (6 bases). The CDR3 runs to 13 residues. The germline V gene has CDR1 MNHNY and CDR2 SVGAGI (reference sequence). Trimming took 6 bases from V and 3 from J, leaving 12 bases between them. DNA for the CDR3: TGTGCCAGCAGCCAACAGGGCCGCTACGAGCAGTACTTC. Amino acids: CASSQQGRYEQYF.

The V call is TRBV28, the J call TRBJ2-7; no clear D gene. The CDR3 extends over 14 amino acids. V was trimmed by 3 bases and J by 5 bases, leaving 14 bases between them. Per the germline V gene, CDR1 is MDHEN and CDR2 is SYDVKM. Here the CDR3 reads CASSFPLVPDEQYF. The CDR3 DNA sequence: TGTGCCAGCAGTTTCCCCCTAGTGCCCGACGAGCAGTACTTC.

The rearrangement joins TRBV7-2 to TRBJ1-4; weak D call: TRBD1 (6 bases). The CDR3 is 14 amino acids. The V gene's germline CDR1 is SGHTA and CDR2 FQGNSA. V dropped 1 base and J dropped 5 bases, with 8 bases sitting between them. CDR3 sequence: CASSLEGGNEKLFF. Here the CDR3 DNA reads TGTGCCAGCAGCTTAGAGGGGGGGAATGAAAAACTGTTTTTT.

The chain joins TRBV19 to TRBJ2-2; weak D call: TRBD2 (6 bases). V was cut by 7 bases and J by 4 bases, with 16 bases left in between. Per the germline V gene, CDR1 is LNHDA and CDR2 is SQIVND (reference sequence). The CDR3 runs 15 residues. CDR3 in DNA: TGTGCCAGTACCCTACAGACTAGTCTCACCGGGGAGCTGTTTTTT. Amino acids: CASTLQTSLTGELFF.

This chain connects TRBV19 to TRBJ2-6; TRBD1 matches at 7 bases. The length of the CDR3 is 14 residues. V lost 11 bases to trimming and J lost 2 bases; unmatched junction nucleotides: 6. In germline, CDR1 is LNHDA, CDR2 SQIVND (reference sequence). The CDR3 DNA is TGTGCCGGGATAGGACAGGCTGGGGCCAACGTCCTGACTTTC. Amino acid sequence: CAGIGQAGANVLTF.

This chain connects TRBV2 to TRBJ2-5; 10 nucleotides line up with TRBD2. With V trimmed by 8 bases and J by 5 bases, 11 bases remained unmatched. CDR3 length: 15 residues. In germline, CDR1 is SNHLY, CDR2 FYNNEI. CDR3 sequence (DNA): TGTGCCAGCGCCGCTCTACCGGGACTAGCGGAGACCCAGTACTTC. Translated: CASAALPGLAETQYF.

The J gene is TRBJ1-6, the V gene TRBV4-1, with D uncertain. This CDR3 has 15 residues. Germline CDR1 is MGHRA and CDR2 is YSYEKL. The V and J ends lost 0 bases and 8 bases respectively, with 11 bases between them. In nucleotides, the CDR3 is TGCGCCAGCAGCCAAGACCGGGAGGTTGATTCACCCCTCCACTTT. As protein: CASSQDREVDSPLHF.

The rearrangement uses TRBV18 and TRBJ1-1; D remains ambiguous. Trimming took off 2 bases at V and 1 base at J, with 14 bases between the two ends. Germline lookup yields CDR1 KGHSH and CDR2 LQKENI. CDR3 size: 16 residues. Written as DNA, the CDR3 is TGTGCCAGCTCACCATCAGGCAAGGGAGAGAACACTGAAGCTTTCTTT. It codes for CASSPSGKGENTEAFF.

J is TRBJ2-1 and V is TRBV9; possibly TRBD2 for D (6 bases). Trimming took off 0 bases at V and 4 bases at J, with 14 bases between the two ends. CDR3 length: 16 residues. Germline loops: CDR1 SGDLS, CDR2 YYNGEE. The CDR3 reads CASSVVGRGVYNEQFF. The CDR3 nucleotides read TGTGCCAGCAGCGTAGTCGGGCGGGGAGTATACAATGAGCAGTTCTTC.

Only a few counts were recorded for this clone. V and J are TRBV5-6 and TRBJ1-5; 9 positions match TRBD1. Germline V CDR1 and CDR2: SGHDT, YYEEEE. CDR3 length: 15 amino acids. V was pared by 0 bases and J by 4 bases, with 2 bases of the junction left unmatched. The CDR3 here is CASSLAGTGNQPQHF. CDR3 bases: TGTGCCAGCAGCTTGGCGGGGACAGGGAATCAGCCCCAGCATTTT.

The CDR3 protein is CASSLAGREQFF. The CDR3, as DNA: TGTGCCAGCAGTTTGGCGGGACGAGAGCAGTTCTTC. This chain connects TRBV27 to TRBJ2-1; perhaps TRBD2 as D (6 bases). Trimming took off 3 bases at V and 10 bases at J, with 10 bases between the two ends. CDR3 size: 12 residues. Germline V gene sequence: CDR1 MNHEY, CDR2 SMNVEV (reference sequence).

The rearrangement links TRBV7-9 to TRBJ2-1; 13 positions match TRBD2. The CDR3 spans 16 residues. CDR1 is SEHNR, CDR2 FQNEAQ, per germline (reference sequence). The J segment lost 6 bases and the V segment lost 5 bases, leaving 7 bases of the junction unmatched. The CDR3 DNA reads TGTGCCAGCAGCCCCCGGACTAGCGGGAGAGGCAATGAGCAGTTCTTC. This sequence encodes CASSPRTSGRGNEQFF. The full variable domain, with the rest looked up from reference TRBV7-9 and TRBJ2-1, is DTGVSQNPRHKITKRGQNVTFRCDPISEHNRLYWYRQTLGQGPEFLTYFQNEAQLEKSRLLSDRFSAERPKGSFSTLEIQRTEQGDSAMYLCASSPRTSGRGNEQFFGPGTRLTVL.

This clone showed up just once. V usage is TRBV4-1 and J usage is TRBJ1-2, with TRBD1 identical over 10 bases. This CDR3 spans 16 amino acids. Unmatched junction bases numbered 6, after V lost 1 base and J lost 4 bases. Germline-derived CDR1 and CDR2 are MGHRA and YSYEKL. The CDR3 reads CASSQGDRGLFYGYTF. In DNA form, the CDR3 reads TGCGCCAGCAGCCAAGGTGACAGGGGGCTTTTCTATGGCTACACCTTC.

The J gene is TRBJ1-5, the V gene TRBV7-4, with 7 bases that match TRBD1. V was clipped by 5 bases and J by 4 bases; unmatched bases: 8. CDR1 is SGHVT, CDR2 SQSDAQ, per germline. The CDR3 runs to 15 residues. The CDR3 bases are TGTGCCAGCAGCCCGCCGGACAGGCTAAATCAGCCCCAGCATTTT. Protein sequence: CASSPPDRLNQPQHF.

The chain links TRBV5-4 to TRBJ1-4; TRBD1 might be the D (5 bases). The germline CDR1 and CDR2 sequences are SGHNT and YYREEE (reference sequence). This CDR3 region has 15 residues. The V gene lost 3 bases and the J gene lost 7 bases, with 16 bases spanning the gap. The CDR3 DNA follows: TGTGCCAGCAGCTCCGGACCTACCCAGGGTGAAAAACTGTTTTTT. Translated: CASSSGPTQGEKLFF.

The table lists this clone with a count of one. The rearrangement links TRBV28 to TRBJ1-4, with a possible D match to TRBD1 (5 bases). CDR1 MDHEN and CDR2 SYDVKM come from the germline V gene. The CDR3 loop spans 14 amino acids. V was shortened by 7 bases and J by 5 bases, with 14 bases between the two germline ends. The CDR3 DNA is TGTGCCAGCACCACGTCGGGGGTGAATGAAAAACTGTTTTTT. It yields the protein CASTTSGVNEKLFF.

This clone was seen only a few times. V usage is TRBV2 and J usage is TRBJ1-5, with D uncertain. The length of the CDR3 is 13 residues. The germline V gene has CDR1 SNHLY and CDR2 FYNNEI. Trimming cost V 4 bases and J 0 bases, with 4 bases left between them. CDR3 protein: CASSVYSNQPQHF. CDR3 coding DNA: TGTGCCAGCAGTGTCTATAGCAATCAGCCCCAGCATTTT.

The chain joins TRBV10-3 to TRBJ2-5; 10 nucleotides line up with TRBD1. The CDR3 has 15 residues. Per the germline V gene, CDR1 is ENHRY and CDR2 is SYGVKD. The J segment lost 5 bases and the V segment lost 6 bases, leaving 9 bases of the junction unmatched. The DNA of the CDR3 is TGTGCCATCAGGAACACGGGACAGGGGACTGAGACCCAGTACTTC. This sequence encodes CAIRNTGQGTETQYF.

The chain uses TRBV9 and TRBJ2-2; TRBD1 matches 7 bases. This CDR3 contains 15 residues. CDR1 and CDR2 (germline): SGDLS, YYNGEE. J was trimmed by 5 bases and V by 4 bases; bases with no gene match: 8. Here the CDR3 DNA reads TGTGCCAGCAGCCGGGACAGAGGACAAACCGGGGAGCTGTTTTTT. The encoded protein is CASSRDRGQTGELFF.